The 23 T cell receptor beta chains listed next were all sequenced from one sample in a study of cytomegalovirus exposure and HLA in healthy donors (dated by TCRdb to the late 2010s). Library preparation was by the immunoSEQ multiplex PCR assay. For the multiplex PCR, a mixture combining 60 forward primers for TCR Vbeta segments and 13 reverse primers for TCR Jbeta segments was used. Sourced from immuneACCESS, this table was stored by TCRdb with only in-frame sequences that have V and J called. A share of the clones is absent; for the studies checked, an unresolved V gene accounts for under half, and the remainder has no known explanation. This sample has about 90,000 clones in its table, and 60% to 85% of those were observed once. Of the sample, about 4.6% is held by the ten largest clones. The sequenced material came from PBMCs. The source is a woman in her thirties or forties in good health and CMV-seropositive.

Note on this clone: One junction end does not reproduce the germline sequence, and a read error may be involved. V gene TRBV7-7 combines with J gene TRBJ1-1; the match to TRBD1 covers 7 bases. The CDR3 length is 13 residues. Germline V gives CDR1 SSHAT, CDR2 FNYEAQ (reference sequence). The CDR3 protein is CASSKGQSTEAFF. DNA for the CDR3: TGTGCTAGCAGCAAGGGACAGAGCACTGAAGCTTTCTTT.

V is TRBV7-9 and J is TRBJ2-1; TRBD2 matches at 15 bases. From germline, CDR1 is SEHNR and CDR2 FQNEAQ (reference sequence). V lost 5 bases, J lost 6 bases, and 8 bases stayed unmatched. The CDR3 contains 17 residues. The CDR3 region has the DNA TGTGCCAGCAGCCCGGGGACTAGCGGGAGGAAAACCAATGAGCAGTTCTTC. It codes for CASSPGTSGRKTNEQFF.

This chain links TRBV28 with TRBJ2-1; TRBD1 aligns across 8 bases. CDR1 MDHEN and CDR2 SYDVKM come from the germline V gene. V was pared by 4 bases and J by 6 bases, with 8 bases of the junction left unmatched. The CDR3 runs to 15 residues. The CDR3 region is CASSSLGTGINEQFF. DNA for the CDR3: TGTGCCAGCAGTTCTCTGGGGACAGGTATCAATGAGCAGTTCTTC. Full variable domain (rest looked up from reference TRBV28 and TRBJ2-1): DVKVTQSSRYLVKRTGEKVFLECVQDMDHENMFWYRQDPGLGLRLIYFSYDVKMKEKGDIPEGYSVSREKKERFSLILESASTNQTSMYLCASSSLGTGINEQFFGPGTRLTVL.

V and J are TRBV19 and TRBJ1-5, with TRBD1 matching 7 bases. V dropped 7 bases and J dropped 2; count of bases not matched to a gene: 5. The CDR3 length is 14 residues. Germline CDR1 LNHDA, CDR2 SQIVND (reference sequence). CDR3 DNA sequence: TGTGCCAGTATAGATGGGACAGGCAATCAGCCCCAGCATTTT. This gives the protein CASIDGTGNQPQHF.

The chain carries TRBV6-4 and TRBJ1-2, with 7 positions matching TRBD1. The CDR3 has 13 amino acids. V was pared by 6 bases and J by 8 bases, with 9 bases of the junction left unmatched. Germline V CDR1 and CDR2: MRHNA, SNTAGT. In DNA, the CDR3 is TGTGCCAGCAGAGCGACAGGGTCTGAGGGCTACACCTTC. It codes for CASRATGSEGYTF.

This clone was observed a handful of times. V is TRBV28 and J is TRBJ2-1; TRBD2 is a possible D gene (5 bases). V lost 7 bases, J lost 0 bases, and 10 bases lay in between. The CDR3 runs 14 residues. The germline V gene has CDR1 MDHEN and CDR2 SYDVKM. CDR3 sequence (DNA): TGTGCCAGCACCACGACTACCTCCTACAATGAGCAGTTCTTC. Amino acid sequence: CASTTTTSYNEQFF. Variable domain in full (rest from reference TRBV28 and TRBJ2-1): DVKVTQSSRYLVKRTGEKVFLECVQDMDHENMFWYRQDPGLGLRLIYFSYDVKMKEKGDIPEGYSVSREKKERFSLILESASTNQTSMYLCASTTTTSYNEQFFGPGTRLTVL.

V gene TRBV28 combines with J gene TRBJ2-5; D perhaps matches TRBD2 (6 bases). In germline, CDR1 is MDHEN, CDR2 SYDVKM. V was pared by 5 bases and J by 1 base, with 17 bases between. This CDR3 has 16 amino acids. This CDR3 reads CASSRTGTGLQETQYF. In DNA, the CDR3 is TGTGCCAGCAGTCGGACCGGGACTGGCCTCCAAGAGACCCAGTACTTC.

The J gene is TRBJ2-7, the V gene TRBV7-8; TRBD1 agrees at 12 bases. The CDR3 totals 19 residues. With 0 bases clipped from V and 3 bases from J, the junction kept 12 bases outside the gene matches. Per germline, CDR1 SGHVS and CDR2 FQNEAQ. CDR3 sequence reads: CASSLARDRGLGNDYEQYF. The CDR3 nucleotides read TGTGCCAGCAGCTTAGCGAGGGACAGGGGGCTGGGGAACGACTACGAGCAGTACTTC.

The genes are TRBV4-3 and TRBJ2-1, with 8 bases aligning to TRBD2. CDR1 and CDR2 (germline): LGHNA, YSLEER. After removal of 0 bases from V and 7 bases from J, the junction contained 8 bases not matched to a gene. This CDR3 contains 16 residues. CDR3: CASSQDTGGPVNEQFF. The CDR3 region has the DNA TGCGCCAGCAGCCAAGATACGGGAGGGCCTGTAAATGAGCAGTTCTTC.

The rearrangement links TRBV7-2 to TRBJ1-5, with D unclear. The germline V gene encodes CDR1 SGHTA and CDR2 FQGNSA. Trimming shortened V by 6 bases and J by 6 bases, and 15 bases separated the two germline ends. This CDR3 is 14 amino acids long. CDR3 region: CASSRERTGQPQHF. The CDR3 nucleotides read TGTGCCAGCAGTCGTGAGCGGACGGGTCAGCCCCAGCATTTT.

This clone was detected a few times. The chain links TRBV9 to TRBJ1-5; D gene ambiguous. This CDR3 spans 14 amino acids. The germline V and J ends were trimmed by 0 bases and 6 bases, with 10 bases remaining between them. Germline V gene lookup returns CDR1 SGDLS and CDR2 YYNGEE. CDR3 sequence (DNA): TGTGCCAGCAGCGTAGATGAGGGCGGTCAGCCCCAGCATTTT. It is translated as CASSVDEGGQPQHF.

The chain has TRBV19 and TRBJ2-3; perhaps TRBD2 as D (6 bases). V lost 4 bases and J lost 1, with 9 bases in between. CDR1 is LNHDA and CDR2 is SQIVND in the germline V gene (reference sequence). The CDR3 extends over 14 amino acids. The DNA of the CDR3 is TGTGCCAGTAGTAGGGGGACTGGCACAGATACGCAGTATTTT. Residues: CASSRGTGTDTQYF.

This CDR3 reads CASSLSSGISEQFF. The CDR3 nucleotides are TGTGCCAGCAGTCTGTCTAGCGGGATTTCTGAGCAGTTCTTC. V and J are TRBV28 and TRBJ2-1, with 9 positions matching TRBD2. CDR3 size: 14 residues. Germline V gene sequence: CDR1 MDHEN, CDR2 SYDVKM. Trimming at V came to 5 bases and at J to 9 bases, leaving 8 bases not matched to a gene.

This clone has only a few counts. V gene TRBV7-2 combines with J gene TRBJ1-5; D perhaps matches TRBD1 (5 bases). CDR3 length: 15 amino acids. Germline V gene sequence: CDR1 SGHTA, CDR2 FQGNSA. V lost 3 bases and J 7 bases, leaving 16 bases between the germline ends. The CDR3 DNA reads TGTGCCAGCAGCTTCGCCGGGGCGGGAGAGCAGCCCCAGCATTTT. Its protein product is CASSFAGAGEQPQHF. Supplemented by reference TRBV7-2 and TRBJ1-5, the full variable domain reads GAGVSQSPSNKVTEKGKDVELRCDPISGHTALYWYRQSLGQGLEFLIYFQGNSAPDKSGLPSDRFSAERTGGSVSTLTIQRTQQEDSAVYLCASSFAGAGEQPQHFGDGTRLSIL.

The V gene is TRBV11-3, the J gene TRBJ2-7, with 7 bases fitting TRBD2. The CDR3 is 18 amino acids. Trimming at V came to 0 bases and at J to 0 bases, leaving 11 bases not matched to a gene. Germline lookup yields CDR1 SGHNT and CDR2 YENEEA. The CDR3 region is CASSLDRRGGSDSYEQYF. The CDR3 region has the DNA TGTGCCAGCAGCTTAGATCGGCGCGGGGGATCCGACTCCTACGAGCAGTACTTC.

The chain recombines TRBV5-4 with TRBJ1-2; 9 bases map to TRBD1. CDR1 is SGHNT and CDR2 is YYREEE in the germline V gene (reference sequence). The CDR3 contains 15 residues. The J segment lost 6 bases and the V segment lost 2 bases, leaving 8 bases of the junction unmatched. CDR3 protein: CASSFSGTGPHGYTF. The CDR3 nucleotides read TGTGCCAGCAGCTTTTCCGGGACAGGGCCTCATGGCTACACCTTC.

This clone has only one observation. V gene TRBV5-1 combines with J gene TRBJ2-1, with 11 nucleotides matching TRBD1. Germline CDR1 SGHRS, CDR2 YFSETQ. The CDR3 runs 15 residues. Trimming at V came to 4 bases and at J to 8 bases, leaving 8 bases not matched to a gene. The CDR3 is CASSLGQGAVDEQFF. For the CDR3, the DNA is TGCGCCAGCAGCCTAGGACAGGGGGCGGTGGATGAGCAGTTCTTC.

The sample holds one count of this clone. An end of the junction differs from the germline gene, which may be a read error. This sequence joins TRBV14 and TRBJ1-2; D possibly corresponds to TRBD1 (6 bases). Germline CDR1 and CDR2: SGHDN and FVKESK. This CDR3 region has 12 residues. This CDR3 reads CASSQDWTARSF. In DNA, the CDR3 is TGTGCCAGCAGCCAAGATTGGACAGCCAGATCCTTC.

J is TRBJ2-7 and V is TRBV19; 9 bases are a match to TRBD2. The germline CDR1 and CDR2 sequences are LNHDA and SQIVND (reference sequence). The CDR3 totals 13 residues. With 6 bases clipped from V and 6 bases from J, the junction kept 6 bases outside the gene matches. CDR3 sequence: CASSGTSRGEQYF. As DNA, the CDR3 is TGTGCCAGTAGCGGGACTAGCCGGGGCGAGCAGTACTTC.

The J gene is TRBJ1-6, the V gene TRBV19; 8 nucleotides match TRBD1. There are 14 residues in the CDR3. From germline, CDR1 is LNHDA and CDR2 SQIVND (reference sequence). Unmatched junction bases numbered 6, after V lost 5 bases and J lost 9 bases. The CDR3 nucleotides are TGTGCCAGTAGTCCTGGACAGGGAGGTTCACCCCTCCACTTT. Translating it yields CASSPGQGGSPLHF.

V usage is TRBV19 and J usage is TRBJ2-1; 9 bases agree with TRBD2. V trimming: 8 bases; J trimming: 4 bases; junction bases outside the gene matches: 9. This CDR3 comprises 15 residues. Germline loops: CDR1 LNHDA, CDR2 SQIVND (reference sequence). CDR3 coding DNA: TGTGCCAGTTGGGACGGGGCGGGAGGGTACAATGAGCAGTTCTTC. As protein: CASWDGAGGYNEQFF.

The chain is built from TRBV13 and TRBJ2-1, with a tentative D call TRBD2 (6 bases). Trimming took off 3 bases at V and 4 bases at J, with 13 bases between the two ends. CDR1 and CDR2 from the germline V gene are PRHDT and FYEKMQ (reference sequence). The CDR3 sequence is 15 residues long. The CDR3 here is CASSFGTSIYNEQFF. The CDR3 coding sequence is TGTGCCAGCAGCTTCGGGACTTCGATTTACAATGAGCAGTTCTTC.

The chain links TRBV5-4 to TRBJ2-2; D unclear. The germline V gene has CDR1 SGHNT and CDR2 YYREEE (reference sequence). The CDR3 has 15 amino acids. V was trimmed by 1 base and J by 0 bases, leaving 7 bases between them. The CDR3: CASSLQVSNTGELFF. The CDR3 DNA is TGTGCCAGCAGCTTGCAGGTATCGAACACCGGGGAGCTGTTTTTT.